A selection of T cell receptor beta chains follows, all from one sample in a study of shared clonotypes between healthy human individuals. This table comes from immunoSEQ multiplex PCR, and its TCRdb copy is limited to in-frame clones, with some not included. The sample lists about 490,000 clones; roughly 85% were seen once. Sequencing was performed on PBMCs. Every receptor here comes from a woman aged 40 to 49 in good health. Some clones in this sample may be carry-over from other donors' samples. CDR3s include the opening cysteine and the closing phenylalanine or tryptophan. D genes are given only for firm matches. Clone sizes are given selectively: once, few, many, or a class where the clone is expanded.

CASSQVGTKYSDEQFF	TGCGCCAGCAGCCAAGTGGGGACAAAATACAGCGATGAGCAGTTCTTC	TRBV4-1	TRBJ2-1	-	-
CASSPPGRAYEQYF	TGTGCCAGCTCACCACCGGGCAGAGCCTACGAGCAGTACTTC	TRBV18	TRBJ2-7	-	-
CASSLLGLAGRYQETQYF	TGTGCCAGCAGCTTACTGGGACTAGCGGGAAGGTACCAAGAGACCCAGTACTTC	TRBV7-9	TRBJ2-5	TRBD2	-
CASSLSLGTEAFF	TGCGCCAGCAGCTTGAGTCTCGGTACTGAAGCTTTCTTT	TRBV5-1	TRBJ1-1	-	-
CASSLTTFNEQFF	TGTGCCAGCAGCTTGACTACTTTCAATGAGCAGTTCTTC	TRBV7-9	TRBJ2-1	-	-
CASSKEINSDYEQYF	TGTGCCAGCAGCAAAGAGATCAACTCGGACTACGAGCAGTACTTC	TRBV21-1	TRBJ2-7	-	-
CASSPTGAYEQYF	TGTGCCAGCAGCCCAACTGGCGCCTACGAGCAGTACTTC	TRBV7-3	TRBJ2-7	-	-
CASSYTSGKGNEQFF	TGTGCCAGCAGCTATACTAGCGGGAAGGGCAATGAGCAGTTCTTC	TRBV7-2	TRBJ2-1	TRBD2	once
CASSLFTGNTEAFF	TGCGCCAGCAGCTTGTTTACAGGGAACACTGAAGCTTTCTTT	TRBV5-1	TRBJ1-1	-	-
CAWSEGVMNTEAFF	TGTGCCTGGAGTGAGGGAGTTATGAACACTGAAGCTTTCTTT	TRBV30	TRBJ1-1	-	-
CASSPGTAARDTQYF	TGTGCCAGCAGCCCGGGGACCGCTGCACGAGATACGCAGTATTTT	TRBV7-3	TRBJ2-3	-	-
CASSLGPGPTQPQHF	TGTGCCAGCAGCTTGGGTCCGGGGCCGACTCAGCCCCAGCATTTT	TRBV5-6	TRBJ1-5	-	-
CASSPLSHEQFF	TGTGCCAGCAGCCCTCTTTCGCATGAGCAGTTCTTC	TRBV7-9	TRBJ2-1	-	-
CASTSGYYNEQFF	TGTGCCAGCACTAGCGGCTATTACAATGAGCAGTTCTTC	TRBV28	TRBJ2-1	TRBD2	-
CASRTGTGTSEQYF	TGTGCCAGCCGAACCGGGACAGGAACATCCGAGCAGTACTTC	TRBV28	TRBJ2-7	TRBD1	-
CASSLASEIGNTIYF	TGCGCCAGCAGCTTGGCCTCGGAGATTGGAAACACCATATATTTT	TRBV5-1	TRBJ1-3	-	-
CASSLAVRGRAFF	TGTGCCAGCAGCTTAGCTGTCAGGGGTCGAGCTTTCTTT	TRBV7-9	TRBJ1-1	-	once
CASSGQSGGNQPQHF	TGTGCCAGCAGCGGACAGAGTGGTGGCAATCAGCCCCAGCATTTT	TRBV7-2	TRBJ1-5	-	few
CASSLEVQYGYTF	TGTGCCAGCAGCTTAGAGGTGCAGTATGGCTACACCTTC	TRBV7-2	TRBJ1-2	-	-
CASSEVLYLTGGSNTEAFF	TGTGCCAGCAGTGAAGTATTATACTTGACAGGGGGCTCGAACACTGAAGCTTTCTTT	TRBV6-1	TRBJ1-1	TRBD1	-
CASSLAIGGLADTGELFF	TGCGCCAGCAGCTTGGCCATCGGCGGGCTAGCGGACACCGGGGAGCTGTTTTTT	TRBV5-1	TRBJ2-2	TRBD2	few
CASKGQGGYQETQYF	TGTGCCAGCAAGGGGCAGGGGGGTTACCAAGAGACCCAGTACTTC	TRBV2	TRBJ2-5	-	-
CAREDRGPKITKNIQYF	TGTGCCAGAGAGGACAGGGGGCCAAAGATTACCAAAAACATTCAGTACTTC	TRBV10-3	TRBJ2-4	TRBD1	-
CASSVSRDAYEQYF	TGTGCCAGCAGTGTCTCCAGGGACGCCTACGAGCAGTACTTC	TRBV6-1	TRBJ2-7	-	-
CASSPHQEENSNQPQHF	TGTGCCAGCAGTCCCCATCAGGAGGAGAATAGCAATCAGCCCCAGCATTTT	TRBV21-1	TRBJ1-5	-	-
CASSVAGTSGSSYNEQFF	TGTGCCAGCAGCGTCGCCGGGACTAGCGGGAGCTCCTACAATGAGCAGTTCTTC	TRBV9	TRBJ2-1	TRBD2	-
CAWSREAGTPSTDTQYF	TGTGCCTGGAGCCGGGAAGCCGGGACTCCTAGCACAGATACGCAGTATTTT	TRBV30	TRBJ2-3	-	-
CASRYQETQYF	TGTGCCAGTAGGTACCAAGAGACCCAGTACTTC	TRBV19	TRBJ2-5	-	-
CASSRLAGLGNEQFF	TGTGCCAGCAGTCGACTAGCGGGATTGGGAAATGAGCAGTTCTTC	TRBV6-1	TRBJ2-1	TRBD2	once
CASSSLTSGPYEQYF	TGTGCCAGCTCATCTTTGACTAGCGGGCCCTACGAGCAGTACTTC	TRBV18	TRBJ2-7	TRBD2	-
CASNRGSTDTQYF	TGTGCCAGCAATCGCGGCAGCACAGATACGCAGTATTTT	TRBV6-5	TRBJ2-3	-	-
CASSGGWSEPQHF	TGTGCCAGCAGTGGAGGGTGGAGTGAGCCCCAGCATTTT	TRBV6-1	TRBJ1-5	-	-